The rows below give T cell receptor beta chains drawn from one sample of a study of T cells after yellow fever vaccination. TCRdb passed the 5' RACE reads through MiXCR, listing each CDR3 protein once. The repertoire holds roughly 330,000 distinct CDR3 sequences, around 3.9% seen once, with 20% to 30% in the top ten. Here the sequenced sample was PBMCs, taken 5 days after the yellow fever booster vaccination. The origin of the receptors is a man younger than 30 who received the YFV17D yellow fever vaccine. Both conserved end residues are part of each CDR3. Each record gives: V gene, clone size, J gene, D gene, CDR3 DNA, CDR3 protein. The D gene is left open where the match is weak. The size entry is marked missing in some rows and otherwise reads once, few, many or a size class.

TRBV19	few	TRBJ1-1	NA	TGTGCCAGTAGTATCTTCGTTACCACTGAAGCTTTCTTT	CASSIFVTTEAFF
TRBV6-6	many	TRBJ1-6	TRBD1	TGTGCCAGCAGTCAGTCCCGGGACAGGAACTCACCCCTCCACTTT	CASSQSRDRNSPLHF
TRBV28	many	TRBJ1-1	NA	TGTGCCAGCAGTTTGGCCGGACATAGCACTGAAGCTTTCTTT	CASSLAGHSTEAFF
TRBV6-5	few	TRBJ2-1	NA	TGTGCCAGCACTCCTGGGGCGGCTCACAATGAGCAGTTCTTC	CASTPGAAHNEQFF
TRBV24-1	few	TRBJ2-2	TRBD1	TGTGCCACCAGTGAATCGGGGACAGGGGTAAACACCGGGGAGCTGTTTTTT	CATSESGTGVNTGELFF
TRBV20-1	many	TRBJ2-5	TRBD1	TGCAGTGCTAGAGACCAGGGGGCCCTTTTTCAAGAGACCCAGTACTTC	CSARDQGALFQETQYF
TRBV6-2/TRBV6-3	few	TRBJ2-1	NA	TGTGCCAGCAGTTACGGGGTTGCCGGAGCTGCTGAGCAGTTCTTC	CASSYGVAGAAEQFF
TRBV7-2	many	TRBJ2-1	NA	TGTGCCAGCAGCTTCGGCTACAATGAGCAGTTCTTC	CASSFGYNEQFF
TRBV20-1	NA	TRBJ2-1	TRBD2	TGCAGTGCTAGAGATCTCGGGAGGCATGAGCAGTTCTTC	CSARDLGRHEQFF
TRBV12-3/TRBV12-4	few	TRBJ1-1	NA	TGTGCCAGCAGACCCGAGGGCACTGAAGCTTTCTTT	CASRPEGTEAFF
TRBV19	NA	TRBJ1-3	NA	TGTGCCAGTAGGGTCGGAAGTTACTCTGGAAACACCATATATTTT	CASRVGSYSGNTIYF
TRBV28	many	TRBJ2-2	NA	TGTGCCAGCAGTTTCAGGAACACCGGGGAGCTGTTTTTT	CASSFRNTGELFF
TRBV28	NA	TRBJ2-3	TRBD1	TGTGCCAGCAGTTTATGGGGACAGACCATCACAGATACGCAGTATTTT	CASSLWGQTITDTQYF
TRBV12-3/TRBV12-4	few	TRBJ2-7	NA	TGTGCCAGCAGTTTTGGGGCAGAGCAGTACTTC	CASSFGAEQYF
TRBV4-1	NA	TRBJ2-5	TRBD2	TGCGCCAGCAGCCAAGGGCTAGCGGGTCCCGGGGGAGAGACCCAGTACTTC	CASSQGLAGPGGETQYF
TRBV10-3	few	TRBJ2-1	NA	TGTGCCACCACGGAGGGGACCAACAATGAGCAGTTCTTC	CATTEGTNNEQFF
TRBV20-1	few	TRBJ2-4	TRBD2	TGCAGTGCTAGTTCCAGCGGGGGATCCAAAAACATTCAGTACTTC	CSASSSGGSKNIQYF
TRBV4-2	NA	TRBJ2-2	TRBD1	TGTGCCAGCAGCCCCTCACAGGGGCAAGGGGAGCTGTTTTTT	CASSPSQGQGELFF
TRBV7-9	NA	TRBJ1-4	NA	TGTGCCAGCAGCCCGCCAGGCCCGGAGGGGAAACTGTTTTTT	CASSPPGPEGKLFF
TRBV28	NA	TRBJ2-5	TRBD1	TGTGCCAGCAGTTTCCGACAGGGGACAGGAGAGACCCAGTACTTC	CASSFRQGTGETQYF
TRBV7-6	many	TRBJ2-3	NA	TGTGCCAGCACCCCTCCGGGGCTTTGGGTGCAGTATTTT	CASTPPGLWVQYF